Listed here are 5 T cell receptor beta chains from one sample, sequenced in a study of CD8 T cells in Susac syndrome. About 0.5 to 1 ug RNA was reverse transcribed with random hexamers. From the immunoSEQ multiplex PCR reads, TCRdb called clonotypes with MiXCR, one entry per CDR3 protein. The sample has about 400,000 distinct CDR3 sequences, more than 70% seen once. Sequencing was carried out using CD8+ T cells from PBMCs. The receptors were sampled from a human donor with multiple sclerosis.

The chain uses TRBV18 and TRBJ2-1; D is undetermined. Germline V lookup: CDR1 KGHSH, CDR2 LQKENI. Trimming took 2 bases from V and 5 from J, leaving 7 bases between them. The CDR3 runs to 13 residues. DNA of the CDR3: TGTGCCAGCTCACCAAATTCGAACAATGAGCAGTTCTTC. Translating it yields CASSPNSNNEQFF.

The rearrangement joins TRBV1 to TRBJ2-4; no check of the table's D call, TRBD2, against the DNA was made. TRBV1 is a pseudogene segment. The CDR3 totals 17 residues. DNA for the CDR3: TGCACCAGCAGCCTCACCCGACTAGCGGGAGAACGAGACATTCAGTACTTC. Protein: CTSSLTRLAGERDIQYF.

V is TRBV15 and J is TRBJ1-1; 7 bases are a match to TRBD1. Germline V gene lookup returns CDR1 LNHNV and CDR2 YYDKDF (reference sequence). V was clipped by 3 bases and J by 8 bases; unmatched bases: 6. CDR3 length equals 13 residues. CDR3 amino acids: CATSSALTGEAFF. In DNA, the CDR3 is TGTGCCACCAGCAGTGCCCTGACAGGGGAAGCTTTCTTT.

This clonotype was found once. The V and J genes are TRBV2 and TRBJ1-5; no firm D call. V gave up 7 bases and J gave up 3 bases, with 16 bases separating them. This CDR3 has 15 residues. CDR1 is SNHLY and CDR2 is FYNNEI in the germline V gene. The CDR3 DNA follows: TGTGCCAGCACCGACATTGGGGATTACAATCAGCCCCAGCATTTT. Amino acid sequence: CASTDIGDYNQPQHF. Variable domain in full (rest from reference TRBV2 and TRBJ1-5): EPEVTQTPSHQVTQMGQEVILRCVPISNHLYFYWYRQILGQKVEFLVSFYNNEISEKSEIFDDQFSVERPDGSNFTLKIRSTKLEDSAMYFCASTDIGDYNQPQHFGDGTRLSIL.

In this sample, this clonotype turned up a few times. The chain has TRBV12-3 or TRBV12-4 and TRBJ1-5; the D gene is possibly TRBD1 (5 bases). The CDR3 contains 14 residues. V was trimmed by 1 base and J by 3 bases, leaving 7 bases between them. CDR3 amino acids: CASSLGRVNQPQHF. The DNA for the CDR3 is TGTGCCAGCAGTTTAGGCAGGGTCAATCAGCCCCAGCATTTT.